The entry below describes one T cell receptor (beta chain). The sample is drawn from a study of Graves' ophthalmopathy and Graves' hyperthyroidism. Beta-chain TCR CDR3 regions were amplified from RNA transcripts. HTBI primers were used in a first-round RT-PCR, which preceded a second-round multiplex PCR. MiXCR, applied by TCRdb to the multiplex PCR reads, yields one record per CDR3 protein. Of about 740,000 distinct CDR3 sequences listed, approximately 40% are singletons. Trimming removed 2 bases at V and 6 bases at J, with 11 bases between. Germline V gene lookup returns CDR1 SGHTA and CDR2 FQGNSA. The CDR3 is made up of 14 amino acids. Pregnancy or lactation, uncontrolled infections and other autoimmune diseases were grounds for excluding patients. As diagnostic evidence, clinical symptoms, serum thyroxine, TRAb, thyroid ultrasound and orbital computed tomography were relied upon. As the starting material, 8 to 10 ml of fresh peripheral blood yielded the PBMCs.

Sequences were obtained from peripheral blood. This clonotype was obtained from an adult man with Graves' ophthalmopathy. The rearrangement links TRBV7-2 to TRBJ1-5; no clear D. CDR3: CASSLFRLGQPQHF. CDR3 bases: TGTGCCAGCAGCTTATTTCGGCTGGGTCAGCCCCAGCATTTT.